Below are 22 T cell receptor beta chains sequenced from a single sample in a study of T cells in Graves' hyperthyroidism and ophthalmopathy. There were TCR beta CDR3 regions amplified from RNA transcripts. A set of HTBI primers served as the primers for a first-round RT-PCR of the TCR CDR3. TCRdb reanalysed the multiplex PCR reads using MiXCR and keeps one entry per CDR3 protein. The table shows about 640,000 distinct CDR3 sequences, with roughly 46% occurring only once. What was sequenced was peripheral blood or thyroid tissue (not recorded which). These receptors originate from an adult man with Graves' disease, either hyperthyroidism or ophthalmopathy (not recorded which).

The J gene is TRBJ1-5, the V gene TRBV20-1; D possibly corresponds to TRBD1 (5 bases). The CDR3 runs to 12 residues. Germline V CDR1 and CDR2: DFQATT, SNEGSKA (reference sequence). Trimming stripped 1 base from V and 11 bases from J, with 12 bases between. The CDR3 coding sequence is TGCAGTGCTAGAGGGGGGGGTGGGGCCCAGCATTTT. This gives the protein CSARGGGGAQHF.

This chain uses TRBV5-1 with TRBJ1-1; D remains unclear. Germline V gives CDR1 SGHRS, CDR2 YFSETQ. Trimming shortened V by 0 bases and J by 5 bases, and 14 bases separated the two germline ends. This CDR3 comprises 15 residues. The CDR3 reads CASSLEGTMETEAFF. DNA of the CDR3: TGCGCCAGCAGCTTGGAGGGCACCATGGAGACTGAAGCTTTCTTT.

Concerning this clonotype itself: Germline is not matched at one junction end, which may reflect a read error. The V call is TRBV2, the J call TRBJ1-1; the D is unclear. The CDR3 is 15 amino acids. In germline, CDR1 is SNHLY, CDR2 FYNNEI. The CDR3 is CAISLVRVRDTEAFF. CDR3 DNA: TGTGCCATCAGTTTAGTGAGAGTACGGGACACTGAAGCTTTCTTT.

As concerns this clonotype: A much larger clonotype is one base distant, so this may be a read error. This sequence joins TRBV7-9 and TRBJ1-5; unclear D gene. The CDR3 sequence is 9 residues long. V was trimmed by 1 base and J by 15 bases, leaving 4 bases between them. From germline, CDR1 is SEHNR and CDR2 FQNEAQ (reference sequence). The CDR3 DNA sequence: TGTGCCAGCAGCTTAGGCATGCATTTT. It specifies CASSLGMHF.

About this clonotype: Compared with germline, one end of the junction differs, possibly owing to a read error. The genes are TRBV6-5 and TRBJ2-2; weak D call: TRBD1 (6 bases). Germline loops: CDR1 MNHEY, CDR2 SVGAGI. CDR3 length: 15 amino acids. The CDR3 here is CASSYARDNTGELSF. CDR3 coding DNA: TGTGCCAGCAGTTACGCGAGGGACAACACCGGGGAGCTGTCTTTT.

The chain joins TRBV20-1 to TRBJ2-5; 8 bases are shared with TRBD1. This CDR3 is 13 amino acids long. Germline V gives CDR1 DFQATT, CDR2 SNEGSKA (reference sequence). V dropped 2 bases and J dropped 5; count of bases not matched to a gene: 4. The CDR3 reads CSARPGGRETQYF. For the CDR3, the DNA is TGCAGTGCTAGACCAGGGGGCCGGGAGACCCAGTACTTC.

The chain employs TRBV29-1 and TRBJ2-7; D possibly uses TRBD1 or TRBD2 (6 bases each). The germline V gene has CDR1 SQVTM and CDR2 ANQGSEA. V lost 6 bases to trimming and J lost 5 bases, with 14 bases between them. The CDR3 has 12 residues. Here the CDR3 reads CSVAGGIDEQYF. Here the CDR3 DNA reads TGCAGCGTCGCCGGGGGCATCGACGAGCAGTACTTC.

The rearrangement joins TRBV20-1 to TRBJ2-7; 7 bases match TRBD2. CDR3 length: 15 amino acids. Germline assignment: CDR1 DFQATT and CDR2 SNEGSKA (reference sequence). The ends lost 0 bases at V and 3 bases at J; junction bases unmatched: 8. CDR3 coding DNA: TGCAGTGCTAGAGATCGCGAGGGGAGGGTCTACGAGCAGTACTTC. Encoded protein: CSARDREGRVYEQYF.

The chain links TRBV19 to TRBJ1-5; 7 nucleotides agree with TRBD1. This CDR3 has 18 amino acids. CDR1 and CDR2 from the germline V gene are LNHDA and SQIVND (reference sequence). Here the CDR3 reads CASGLAHTTGFNNQPQHF. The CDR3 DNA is TGTGCTAGTGGTTTGGCCCATACGACAGGGTTTAACAATCAGCCCCAGCATTTT.

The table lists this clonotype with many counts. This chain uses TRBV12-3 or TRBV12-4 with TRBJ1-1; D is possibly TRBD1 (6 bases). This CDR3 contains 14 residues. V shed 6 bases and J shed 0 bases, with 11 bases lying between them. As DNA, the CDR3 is TGTGCCAGCAGCCCCGGACAGATGAACACTGAAGCTTTCTTT. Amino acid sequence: CASSPGQMNTEAFF.

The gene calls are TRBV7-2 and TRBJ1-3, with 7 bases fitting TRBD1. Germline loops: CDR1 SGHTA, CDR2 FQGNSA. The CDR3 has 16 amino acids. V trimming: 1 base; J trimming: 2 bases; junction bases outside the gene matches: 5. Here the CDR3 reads CASSLGQGSAGNTIYF. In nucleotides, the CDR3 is TGTGCCAGCAGCTTAGGACAGGGTTCGGCTGGAAACACCATATATTTT.

CDR3 residues: CASRPLGTGAAGWPQHF. The CDR3 DNA reads as TGTGCCAGTAGGCCCCTCGGGACAGGGGCCGCGGGATGGCCCCAGCATTTT. The chain recombines TRBV19 with TRBJ1-5; 10 bases agree with TRBD1. CDR3 length: 17 amino acids. Germline CDR1 reads LNHDA; CDR2 reads SQIVND (reference sequence). The J segment lost 9 bases and the V segment lost 6 bases, leaving 17 bases of the junction unmatched.

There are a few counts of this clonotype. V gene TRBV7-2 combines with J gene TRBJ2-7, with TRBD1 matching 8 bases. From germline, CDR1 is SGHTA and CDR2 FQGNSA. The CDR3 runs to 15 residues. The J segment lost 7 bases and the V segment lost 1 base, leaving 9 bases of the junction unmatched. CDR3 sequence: CASSLGGTGGREQYF. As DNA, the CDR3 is TGTGCCAGCAGCTTAGGGGGCACAGGGGGACGGGAGCAGTACTTC.

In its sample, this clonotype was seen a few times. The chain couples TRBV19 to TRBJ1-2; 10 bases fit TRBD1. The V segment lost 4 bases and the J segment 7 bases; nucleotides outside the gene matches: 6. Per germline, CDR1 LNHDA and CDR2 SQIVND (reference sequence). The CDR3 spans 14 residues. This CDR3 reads CASSTSGTGVGYTF. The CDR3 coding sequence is TGTGCCAGTAGTACCTCCGGGACAGGGGTTGGCTACACCTTC.

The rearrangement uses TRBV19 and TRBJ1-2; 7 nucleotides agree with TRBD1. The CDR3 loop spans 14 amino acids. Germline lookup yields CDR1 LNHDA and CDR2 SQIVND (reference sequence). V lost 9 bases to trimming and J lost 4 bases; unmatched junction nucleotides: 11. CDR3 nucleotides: TGTGCCAGCTCACCACCGGGGGACAGCTATGGCTACACCTTC. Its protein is CASSPPGDSYGYTF.

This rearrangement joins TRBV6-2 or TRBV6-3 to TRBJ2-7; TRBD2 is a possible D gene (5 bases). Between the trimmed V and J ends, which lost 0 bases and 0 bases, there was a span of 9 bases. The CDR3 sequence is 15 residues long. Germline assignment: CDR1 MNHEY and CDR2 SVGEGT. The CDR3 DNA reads TGTGCCAGCAGTTACTCAGACGGGGTCTCCTACGAGCAGTACTTC. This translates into CASSYSDGVSYEQYF.

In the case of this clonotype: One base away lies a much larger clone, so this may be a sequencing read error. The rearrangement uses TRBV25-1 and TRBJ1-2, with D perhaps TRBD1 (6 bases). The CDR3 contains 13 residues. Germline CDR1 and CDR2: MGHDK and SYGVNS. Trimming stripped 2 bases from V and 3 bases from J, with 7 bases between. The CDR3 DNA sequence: TGTGCCAGCAGTGAAGAGGGGGACTATGGCTACACCTTC. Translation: CASSEEGDYGYTF.

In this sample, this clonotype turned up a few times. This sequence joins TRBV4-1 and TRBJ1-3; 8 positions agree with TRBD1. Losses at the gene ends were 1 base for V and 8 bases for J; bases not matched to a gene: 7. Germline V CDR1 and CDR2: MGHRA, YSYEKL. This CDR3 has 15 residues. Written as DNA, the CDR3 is TGCGCCAGCAGCCAAGTCCCGGGACAGGAGGACACCATATATTTT. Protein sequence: CASSQVPGQEDTIYF.

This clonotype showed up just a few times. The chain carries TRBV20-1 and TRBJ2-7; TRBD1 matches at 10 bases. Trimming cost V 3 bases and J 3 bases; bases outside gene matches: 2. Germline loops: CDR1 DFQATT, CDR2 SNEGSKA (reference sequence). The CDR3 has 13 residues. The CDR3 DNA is TGCAGTGCTAGTGGGGACAGGGGCTACGAGCAGTACTTC. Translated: CSASGDRGYEQYF.

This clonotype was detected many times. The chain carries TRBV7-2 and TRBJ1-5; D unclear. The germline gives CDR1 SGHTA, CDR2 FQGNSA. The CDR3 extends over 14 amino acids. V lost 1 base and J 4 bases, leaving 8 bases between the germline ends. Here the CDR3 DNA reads TGTGCCAGCAGCTTAGACGGCCTAAATCAGCCCCAGCATTTT. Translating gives CASSLDGLNQPQHF.

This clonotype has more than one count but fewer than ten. The CDR3 loop reads CASSLVTGGVNGYTF. The CDR3 DNA follows: TGTGCCAGCAGCTTAGTAACAGGGGGCGTAAATGGCTACACCTTC. J is TRBJ1-2 and V is TRBV11-2; TRBD1 matches at 9 bases. The CDR3 length is 15 residues. V dropped 1 base and J dropped 6; count of bases not matched to a gene: 6. CDR1 is SGHAT, CDR2 FQNNGV, per germline.

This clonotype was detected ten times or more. The CDR3 nucleotides read TGTGCCAGTAGTATAAGTGGAGGGTATGGCTACACCTTC. This encodes CASSISGGYGYTF. The gene calls are TRBV19 and TRBJ1-2; D gene unclear. V was trimmed by 2 bases and J by 5 bases, leaving 9 bases between them. Germline loops: CDR1 LNHDA, CDR2 SQIVND (reference sequence). The CDR3 length is 13 residues.